Presented here are 26 T cell receptor beta chains from one specimen sequenced in a study of regulatory T cells in long-lasting Graves disease. Arm-PCR of CDR3 regions and iRepertoire HTBI primers were the basis on which TCR beta libraries were built. TCRdb ran MiXCR on the multiplex PCR reads and lists one entry per CDR3 protein. The table includes about 470,000 distinct CDR3 sequences, less than 25% detected once. Time point here: persistent/refractory GD, antithyroid drugs over 5 years with positive TRAb. TCR sequences were obtained from RNA taken from PBMCs. Sequences were derived from peripheral blood mononuclear cells (PBMCs), sampled when the disease was refractory, from a patient treated with antithyroid drugs. The receptors derive from a female donor with Graves disease.

This clonotype has a handful of counts. The chain recombines TRBV6-2 or TRBV6-3 with TRBJ1-1; 7 positions agree with TRBD1. The germline V gene has CDR1 MNHEY and CDR2 SVGEGT. Unmatched junction bases numbered 32, after V lost 7 bases and J lost 6 bases. There are 21 residues in the CDR3. CDR3 sequence (DNA): TGTGCCAGCATTTTATACACAGGGGTGGCCCGGGGGTGGGCCCAGAGCGCTGAAGCTTTCTTT. It translates to CASILYTGVARGWAQSAEAFF.

This clonotype came up a few times. The chain combines TRBV27 with TRBJ2-7, with D possibly matching TRBD2 (5 bases). This CDR3 spans 14 amino acids. From germline, CDR1 is MNHEY and CDR2 SMNVEV (reference sequence). With 6 bases removed from V and 2 bases from J, the gap between germline ends came to 14 bases. The CDR3 coding sequence is TGTGCCAGCAGCCCAAGAGGGCTCGCCTACGAGCAGTACTTC. It is translated as CASSPRGLAYEQYF.

V usage is TRBV19 and J usage is TRBJ1-1; D is possibly TRBD1 (5 bases). CDR1 and CDR2 (germline): LNHDA, SQIVND (reference sequence). This CDR3 is built from 17 residues. V gave up 1 base and J gave up 5 bases, with 20 bases separating them. The CDR3 coding sequence is TGTGCCAGTAGTATAGGCATCAGTGGGACCCCGGGGACTGAAGCTTTCTTT. Translating gives CASSIGISGTPGTEAFF.

This clonotype was recorded at least ten times. The chain joins TRBV12-3 or TRBV12-4 to TRBJ2-7; D is uncertain. The CDR3 length is 14 residues. V lost 11 bases to trimming and J lost 5 bases, with 22 bases between them. The CDR3 bases are TGTGCCTCAAAACCGGACGGCCTCCTCAACGAGCAGTACTTC. This gives the protein CASKPDGLLNEQYF.

This clonotype has a handful of counts. The V call is TRBV29-1, the J call TRBJ1-2; 8 nucleotides line up with TRBD1. Germline V gene data show CDR1 as SQVTM and CDR2 as ANQGSEA. CDR3 length equals 12 residues. Trimming at V came to 7 bases and at J to 4 bases, leaving 5 bases not matched to a gene. CDR3 in amino acids: CSADRGLYGYTF. CDR3 DNA sequence: TGCAGCGCCGACAGGGGACTCTATGGCTACACCTTC.

This clonotype was seen at least ten times. V usage is TRBV2 and J usage is TRBJ1-1; D is unresolved. The CDR3 is 13 residues long. Germline CDR1 reads SNHLY; CDR2 reads FYNNEI. Trimming pared 1 base from V and 7 bases from J, leaving 10 bases between. In nucleotides, the CDR3 is TGTGCCAGCAGTGAAGAGGTTAGAGGTGAAGCTTTCTTT. It codes for CASSEEVRGEAFF.

This clonotype appeared many times. This sequence joins TRBV12-3 or TRBV12-4 and TRBJ1-4, with 7 nucleotides matching TRBD1. The CDR3 is 13 amino acids. J gave up 6 bases and V 6 bases, and 4 bases lay outside the gene matches. The CDR3 spells CASRMGQHEKLFF. CDR3 in DNA: TGTGCCAGCAGGATGGGACAGCATGAAAAACTGTTTTTT.

This clonotype was observed a handful of times. The chain joins TRBV6-1 to TRBJ2-4; D possibly corresponds to TRBD1 (6 bases). Trimming took 1 base from V and 6 from J, leaving 13 bases between them. This CDR3 is built from 15 residues. CDR1 and CDR2 from the germline V gene are MNHNS and SASEGT. CDR3 coding DNA: TGTGCCAGCAGTGAAGGGGACATAAGTTTAAACATTCAGTACTTC. Protein sequence: CASSEGDISLNIQYF.

There are a few counts of this clonotype. The chain recombines TRBV24-1 with TRBJ1-2, with TRBD1 identical over 10 bases. Germline CDR1 reads KGHDR; CDR2 reads SFDVKD. This CDR3 has 15 residues. Trimming at V came to 3 bases and at J to 8 bases, leaving 8 bases not matched to a gene. The CDR3 reads CATSDPGTGEFGYTF. CDR3 in DNA: TGTGCCACCAGTGATCCCGGGACAGGGGAGTTCGGCTACACCTTC.

This clonotype appeared many times. The chain has TRBV5-1 and TRBJ1-1, with 8 nucleotides matching TRBD1. V lost 4 bases and J lost 0; bases outside the gene matches: 5. Germline assignment: CDR1 SGHRS and CDR2 YFSETQ. There are 15 residues in the CDR3. CDR3 sequence: CASSSGTGMNTEAFF. As DNA, the CDR3 is TGCGCCAGCAGCAGCGGGACAGGCATGAACACTGAAGCTTTCTTT.

This clonotype was counted at least ten times. The rearrangement links TRBV28 to TRBJ1-1; possibly TRBD1 for D (6 bases). V lost 6 bases and J 4 bases, leaving 18 bases between the germline ends. This CDR3 region has 15 residues. The V gene's germline CDR1 is MDHEN and CDR2 SYDVKM. CDR3 amino acids: CASSIQGRRGTEAFF. The CDR3 coding sequence is TGTGCCAGCAGCATACAGGGTAGACGGGGCACTGAAGCTTTCTTT.

As regards this clonotype: Being one base from a much bigger clone, this may be a read error. The chain combines TRBV6-2 or TRBV6-3 with TRBJ2-7; weak D call: TRBD2 (5 bases). Germline V lookup: CDR1 MNHEY, CDR2 SVGEGT. The CDR3 has 16 amino acids. Between the trimmed V and J ends, which lost 7 bases and 0 bases, there was a span of 19 bases. The CDR3 protein is CASNEESAGISYEQYF. DNA of the CDR3: TGTGCCAGCAATGAAGAGTCCGCCGGGATCTCCTACGAGCAGTACTTC.

The chain links TRBV3-1 to TRBJ2-7, with D tentatively TRBD1 (6 bases). Per the germline V gene, CDR1 is LGHDT and CDR2 is YNNKEL (reference sequence). Trimming shortened V by 3 bases and J by 2 bases, and 11 bases separated the two germline ends. CDR3 length equals 14 residues. The CDR3 here is CASSHGQSPYEQYF. Here the CDR3 DNA reads TGTGCCAGCAGCCACGGACAGAGCCCCTACGAGCAGTACTTC.

V is TRBV5-1 and J is TRBJ1-1; D gene unclear. The V and J ends lost 4 bases and 2 bases respectively, with 12 bases between them. The CDR3 spans 14 residues. Germline CDR1 reads SGHRS; CDR2 reads YFSETQ. The CDR3 loop is CASSQGLANTEAFF. DNA of the CDR3: TGCGCCAGCAGCCAAGGACTGGCTAACACTGAAGCTTTCTTT.

There are a few counts of this clonotype. The CDR3 region has the DNA TGTGCCAGCAGTGACCGTCGGGGGGGTTGGGGCAATCAGCCCCAGCATTTT. As protein: CASSDRRGGWGNQPQHF. J is TRBJ1-5 and V is TRBV6-2 or TRBV6-3; possible D gene TRBD1, 5 bases. Trimming pared 5 bases from V and 2 bases from J, leaving 19 bases between. Germline V gene lookup returns CDR1 MNHEY and CDR2 SVGEGT. This CDR3 is built from 17 residues.

The sample holds many counts of this clonotype. The chain has TRBV9 and TRBJ1-2; TRBD1 matches at 7 bases. Germline V gene data show CDR1 as SGDLS and CDR2 as YYNGEE. There are 14 residues in the CDR3. Germline trimming cut 0 bases from V and 6 bases from J; bases unmatched to any gene: 5. DNA of the CDR3: TGTGCCAGCAGCGTAGAGCTACAGGGGAATGGCTACACCTTC. It translates to CASSVELQGNGYTF.

This clonotype was detected ten times or more. V usage is TRBV6-6 and J usage is TRBJ1-2; D is unclear. The CDR3 consists of 15 residues. CDR1 is MNHNY and CDR2 is SVGAGI in the germline V gene (reference sequence). V was shortened by 0 bases and J by 0 bases, with 8 bases between the two germline ends. CDR3 DNA sequence: TGTGCCAGCAGTTACTCGTCGGGAGCTAACTATGGCTACACCTTC. Its translation: CASSYSSGANYGYTF.

This clonotype showed up many times. The chain is built from TRBV6-1 and TRBJ1-1; no reliable D call. V was pared by 10 bases and J by 4 bases, with 10 bases between. Germline CDR1 and CDR2: MNHNS and SASEGT. The CDR3 contains 11 residues. The CDR3, as DNA: TGTGCCACCAAAGGGATCACTGAAGCTTTCTTT. As protein: CATKGITEAFF.

This clonotype was found many times. The gene calls are TRBV7-2 and TRBJ2-7; a weak D match, TRBD2 (5 bases). The CDR3 runs to 15 residues. CDR1 is SGHTA and CDR2 is FQGNSA in the germline V gene. V lost 1 base and J 2 bases, leaving 12 bases between the germline ends. The CDR3 is CASSLDWPGTYEQYF. The CDR3 region has the DNA TGTGCCAGCAGCTTAGATTGGCCGGGGACCTACGAGCAGTACTTC.

This clonotype was seen a few times. V and J are TRBV29-1 and TRBJ2-7; 7 bases agree with TRBD2. J was trimmed by 3 bases and V by 4 bases; bases with no gene match: 12. Germline V gene lookup returns CDR1 SQVTM and CDR2 ANQGSEA. CDR3 size: 15 residues. In DNA, the CDR3 is TGCAGCGTTGTAGGGGTCCTAGCGGCAGGCTACGAGCAGTACTTC. As protein: CSVVGVLAAGYEQYF.

This clonotype showed up just a few times. This rearrangement joins TRBV30 to TRBJ2-7, with 8 bases matching TRBD1. The CDR3 is made up of 16 amino acids. V lost 0 bases to trimming and J lost 5 bases; unmatched junction nucleotides: 12. Germline assignment: CDR1 GTSNPN and CDR2 SVGIG (reference sequence). The CDR3 coding sequence is TGTGCCTGGAGTGTTCCTGTTGCAGGGGGCTTCCACGAGCAGTACTTC. Translation: CAWSVPVAGGFHEQYF.

The chain recombines TRBV5-1 with TRBJ1-1; 7 bases agree with TRBD1. V gave up 3 bases and J gave up 8 bases; unmatched junction bases: 1. The germline V gene encodes CDR1 SGHRS and CDR2 YFSETQ. The CDR3 extends over 11 amino acids. CDR3 nucleotides: TGCGCCAGCAGCTGGGGACAGGAAGCTTTCTTT. This codes for CASSWGQEAFF. Variable domain in full (rest from reference TRBV5-1 and TRBJ1-1): KAGVTQTPRYLIKTRGQQVTLSCSPISGHRSVSWYQQTPGQGLQFLFEYFSETQRNKGNFPGRFSGRQFSNSRSEMNVSTLELGDSALYLCASSWGQEAFFGQGTRLTVV.

This chain joins TRBV7-8 and TRBJ2-7; a weak D match, TRBD2 (5 bases). CDR1 and CDR2 from the germline V gene are SGHVS and FQNEAQ. With 2 bases removed from V and 3 bases from J, the gap between germline ends came to 14 bases. The CDR3 is 15 amino acids. The CDR3 loop reads CASSLWGDTLYEQYF. CDR3 nucleotide sequence: TGTGCCAGCAGCTTATGGGGAGACACGCTCTACGAGCAGTACTTC. Complete variable domain (other parts from reference TRBV7-8 and TRBJ2-7): GAGVSQSPRYKVAKRGQDVALRCDPISGHVSLFWYQQALGQGPEFLTYFQNEAQLDKSGLPSDRFFAERPEGSVSTLKIQRTQQEDSAVYLCASSLWGDTLYEQYFGPGTRLTVT.

Only a few counts were recorded for this clonotype. The genes are TRBV6-2 or TRBV6-3 and TRBJ1-5, with no clear D. V lost 4 bases and J 0 bases, leaving 7 bases between the germline ends. Per germline, CDR1 MNHEY and CDR2 SVGEGT. This CDR3 spans 14 amino acids. CDR3 loop: CASSFINSNQPQHF. The CDR3 region has the DNA TGTGCCAGCAGTTTCATCAATAGCAATCAGCCCCAGCATTTT.

Of note for this clonotype: Given a much more abundant clone one base away, this may be a read error. The V and J genes are TRBV15 and TRBJ2-7; no clear D. Germline V lookup: CDR1 LNHNV, CDR2 YYDKDF (reference sequence). Trimming took off 5 bases at V and 0 bases at J, with 8 bases between the two ends. This CDR3 contains 13 residues. The CDR3 bases are TGTGCCACCAGCTCCGGAGCCTCCTACGAGCAGTACTTC. Translated, it gives CATSSGASYEQYF.

The chain couples TRBV3-1 to TRBJ1-2; D is undetermined. Germline CDR1 reads LGHDT; CDR2 reads YNNKEL (reference sequence). This CDR3 has 15 amino acids. With 3 bases removed from V and 3 bases from J, the gap between germline ends came to 14 bases. This CDR3 reads CASSQPSSPYYGYTF. The CDR3 DNA reads TGTGCCAGCAGCCAGCCAAGTAGTCCTTACTATGGCTACACCTTC.